The 21 T cell receptor beta chains reported below all come from one sample, sequenced in a study of blood T cells in healthy people across ages. A second PCR, run for roughly 7 to 11 cycles, used a sample-barcoded 5' primer plus a J-beta primer mix. TCRdb independently ran MiXCR on the 5' RACE reads; one entry per CDR3 protein. The sample shows 1.5 million to 2 million distinct CDR3 sequences, 28% of them seen only once. The material sequenced was blood. Every receptor here comes from a woman between 25 and 40 years old in good health.

The sample holds one count of this clonotype. This chain connects TRBV28 to TRBJ2-2; 9 positions match TRBD1. V shed 1 base, J shed 2 bases, and the junction held 5 bases outside the gene matches. The germline gives CDR1 MDHEN, CDR2 SYDVKM. The CDR3 loop spans 17 amino acids. The CDR3 DNA is TGTGCCAGCAGTTTATTGGAGGGACAGGGTAACACCGGGGAGCTGTTTTTT. This gives the protein CASSLLEGQGNTGELFF.

This clonotype showed up many times. Here the CDR3 reads CASSYSPVYYEQYF. The CDR3 bases are TGTGCCAGCAGTTACTCGCCGGTGTACTACGAGCAGTACTTC. The chain links TRBV6-5 to TRBJ2-7; D gene ambiguous. The V and J ends lost 0 bases and 3 bases respectively, with 9 bases between them. Germline V gene lookup returns CDR1 MNHEY and CDR2 SVGAGI. The CDR3 loop spans 14 amino acids.

This rearrangement joins TRBV9 to TRBJ2-3; 15 positions match TRBD2. The J segment lost 6 bases and the V segment lost 4 bases, leaving 12 bases of the junction unmatched. Germline CDR1 and CDR2: SGDLS and YYNGEE. The CDR3 is 18 amino acids. The CDR3 spells CASSPPGLAGGPSDTQYF. The DNA of the CDR3 is TGTGCCAGCAGCCCTCCGGGACTAGCGGGGGGCCCTTCCGATACGCAGTATTTT.

This chain connects TRBV11-2 to TRBJ2-7; tentatively, D is TRBD2 (5 bases). Deletions cut 5 bases from V and 10 bases from J, with 15 bases between. The CDR3 is made up of 12 amino acids. Germline lookup yields CDR1 SGHAT and CDR2 FQNNGV. This chain's CDR3 is CASSDGVAFQYF. DNA for the CDR3: TGTGCCAGCAGCGACGGGGTAGCTTTCCAGTACTTC.

The chain carries TRBV20-1 and TRBJ2-7; TRBD1 or TRBD2 may be the D gene (5 bases each). V lost 1 base, J lost 3 bases, and 25 bases lay in between. The CDR3 is made up of 18 amino acids. Germline loops: CDR1 DFQATT, CDR2 SNEGSKA (reference sequence). DNA for the CDR3: TGCAGTGCTAGAGCCCCGTCGGGCAGGGCGGGTCTTTACTACGAGCAGTACTTC. This sequence encodes CSARAPSGRAGLYYEQYF.

This clonotype has just one count. The chain combines TRBV4-3 with TRBJ1-4; possible D gene TRBD1, 5 bases. The V end was cut by 6 bases, the J end by 7 bases, with 15 bases between. Germline CDR1 is LGHNA and CDR2 is YSLEER. CDR3 size: 14 residues. The CDR3 sequence is CASRGDDLAEKLFF. CDR3 DNA sequence: TGCGCCAGCAGGGGGGATGATCTAGCTGAAAAACTGTTTTTT.

This clonotype was counted ten times or more. The chain has TRBV29-1 and TRBJ1-4; D is perhaps TRBD1 (6 bases). This CDR3 has 11 amino acids. Trimming removed 1 base from V and 13 bases from J, with 10 bases in between. Germline V CDR1 and CDR2: SQVTM, ANQGSEA. This chain's CDR3 is CSVEAQGGLFF. As DNA, the CDR3 is TGCAGCGTTGAAGCACAGGGAGGACTGTTTTTT.

The V and J genes are TRBV12-3 or TRBV12-4 and TRBJ2-3, with D possibly TRBD2 on 6 matching bases. This CDR3 is built from 14 residues. Trimming removed 4 bases at V and 4 bases at J, with 12 bases between. The DNA for the CDR3 is TGTGCCAGCAGTTGGGGGACTTCGGCAGATACGCAGTATTTT. It codes for CASSWGTSADTQYF.

This clonotype came up a few times. J is TRBJ2-7 and V is TRBV29-1; TRBD1 matches at 10 bases. The J call may not be correct, given that the DNA end is closer to TRBJ2-5. Looked up from germline, CDR1 is SQVTM and CDR2 is ANQGSEA. The CDR3 runs to 16 residues. As DNA, the CDR3 is TGCAGCGTTCGACTGGACAGGGGGTGGTTTATGGAGACCCAGTACTTC. Encoded protein: CSVRLDRGWFMETQYF.

The rearrangement links TRBV29-1 to TRBJ2-2; D unresolved. The CDR3 covers 14 residues. Germline V gene data show CDR1 as SQVTM and CDR2 as ANQGSEA. Trimming took off 4 bases at V and 0 bases at J, with 9 bases between the two ends. The CDR3 bases are TGCAGCGTTGCGACCGCTTCGAACACCGGGGAGCTGTTTTTT. Residues: CSVATASNTGELFF.

In this sample, this clonotype turned up a few times. The chain joins TRBV28 to TRBJ2-4; TRBD2 might be the D (6 bases). The DNA end is a closer match to TRBJ2-7, so the J assignment may be wrong. The CDR3 totals 13 residues. Germline CDR1 is MDHEN and CDR2 is SYDVKM. This CDR3 reads CASRRPSADEQYF. The CDR3 coding sequence is TGTGCCAGCAGAAGGCCTAGCGCTGACGAGCAGTACTTC.

This clonotype has more than one count but fewer than ten. V is TRBV19 and J is TRBJ2-3; 11 nucleotides agree with TRBD2. The CDR3 has 16 residues. CDR1 and CDR2 (germline): LNHDA, SQIVND (reference sequence). J lost 0 bases, V lost 4 bases, and 3 bases had no gene match. In DNA form, the CDR3 reads TGTGCCAGTAGTAGGGCTAGCGGGGGGAGCACAGATACGCAGTATTTT. Translation gives CASSRASGGSTDTQYF. The full variable domain, in which reference TRBV19 and TRBJ2-3 provide the parts outside the CDR3, is DGGITQSPKYLFRKEGQNVTLSCEQNLNHDAMYWYRQDPGQGLRLIYYSQIVNDFQKGDIAEGYSVSREKKESFPLTVTSAQKNPTAFYLCASSRASGGSTDTQYFGPGTRLTVL.

In this sample, this clonotype turned up a few times. Just one base apart from a much larger clone, this may be a read error. The chain recombines TRBV5-1 with TRBJ2-4, with TRBD1 matching 8 bases. Germline V gene data show CDR1 as SGHRS and CDR2 as YFSETQ. The length of the CDR3 is 14 residues. The DNA of the CDR3 is TGCGCCTGCAGCCGCGGGACAGGCTCGGGGGAGCAGTACTTC. Its protein product is CACSRGTGSGEQYF.

V gene TRBV7-3 combines with J gene TRBJ2-1; either TRBD1 or TRBD2 may supply D (7 bases each). This CDR3 is 18 amino acids long. Germline assignment: CDR1 SGHTA and CDR2 FQGTGA. V dropped 1 base and J dropped 0 bases, with 16 bases sitting between them. CDR3 in amino acids: CASSLRGGTDLSYNEQFF. The DNA of the CDR3 is TGTGCCAGCAGCTTAAGGGGGGGGACAGACCTCTCCTACAATGAGCAGTTCTTC.

This rearrangement joins TRBV27 to TRBJ2-3; possibly TRBD2 for D (5 bases). There are 14 residues in the CDR3. CDR1 MNHEY and CDR2 SMNVEV come from the germline V gene (reference sequence). V lost 3 bases to trimming and J lost 6 bases, with 13 bases between them. The CDR3 reads CASSFWRSGDTQYF. The CDR3 nucleotides are TGTGCCAGCAGTTTTTGGCGGAGCGGCGATACGCAGTATTTT.

The chain carries TRBV29-1 and TRBJ2-1; TRBD1 aligns across 7 bases. Germline V gene lookup returns CDR1 SQVTM and CDR2 ANQGSEA. V lost 7 bases, J lost 9 bases, and 9 bases stayed unmatched. The CDR3 is 12 residues long. The CDR3 reads CSGDRVEGEQFF. CDR3 coding DNA: TGCAGCGGCGACAGGGTTGAGGGTGAGCAGTTCTTC.

The V gene is TRBV5-1, the J gene TRBJ2-7, with 11 nucleotides matching TRBD1. The germline CDR1 and CDR2 sequences are SGHRS and YFSETQ. V was clipped by 4 bases and J by 2 bases; unmatched bases: 11. The CDR3 sequence is 17 residues long. The CDR3 sequence: CASSPIPPGQGAYEQYF. DNA for the CDR3: TGCGCCAGCAGCCCTATCCCCCCGGGACAGGGGGCCTACGAGCAGTACTTC. The variable domain in full, with the rest retrieved from reference TRBV5-1 and TRBJ2-7, is KAGVTQTPRYLIKTRGQQVTLSCSPISGHRSVSWYQQTPGQGLQFLFEYFSETQRNKGNFPGRFSGRQFSNSRSEMNVSTLELGDSALYLCASSPIPPGQGAYEQYFGPGTRLTVT.

This clonotype showed up just a few times. The chain employs TRBV3-1 and TRBJ1-2, with D unclear. The CDR3 totals 14 residues. V lost 2 bases and J lost 4, with 11 bases in between. The germline V gene has CDR1 LGHDT and CDR2 YNNKEL (reference sequence). The CDR3 DNA is TGTGCCAGCAGCCAAAGTCTGCGGGGCTATGGCTACACCTTC. This sequence encodes CASSQSLRGYGYTF.

This clonotype was observed a handful of times. This chain connects TRBV11-2 to TRBJ1-1; D is unclear. There are 13 residues in the CDR3. Trimming removed 7 bases at V and 1 base at J, with 10 bases between. The germline V gene has CDR1 SGHAT and CDR2 FQNNGV. This chain's CDR3 is CASTPSWNTEAFF. In nucleotides, the CDR3 is TGTGCCAGCACCCCGTCTTGGAACACTGAAGCTTTCTTT.

CDR3 DNA: TGTGCCAGCAGCTTAGAAGCGGGGGGGGCCGGGGAGCTGTTTTTT. Translating it yields CASSLEAGGAGELFF. The chain couples TRBV11-2 to TRBJ2-2; 10 nucleotides match TRBD2. The J segment lost 6 bases and the V segment lost 0 bases, leaving 1 base of the junction unmatched. This CDR3 is built from 15 residues. Germline V CDR1 and CDR2: SGHAT, FQNNGV.

The V and J genes are TRBV30 and TRBJ2-1; 9 nucleotides match TRBD2. The trim removed 4 bases at V and 8 bases at J, leaving 3 bases unmatched. This CDR3 is 12 amino acids long. Germline V gene lookup returns CDR1 GTSNPN and CDR2 SVGIG (reference sequence). The CDR3 loop is CAWIAGVHEQFF. CDR3 nucleotide sequence: TGTGCCTGGATAGCGGGAGTTCATGAGCAGTTCTTC.